This T cell receptor (beta chain) appears in the sequencing data of a study of regulatory T cells in long-lasting Graves disease. Libraries of TCR beta came from iRepertoire HTBI primers plus Arm-PCR of CDR3 regions. TCRdb called the multiplex PCR reads again in MiXCR, with one record for every CDR3 protein. Among about 460,000 distinct CDR3 sequences listed, 20% to 25% were seen once. This clonotype was seen repeatedly, ten times or more. V lost 2 bases and J lost 6, with 4 bases in between. Germline CDR1 reads MNHEY; CDR2 reads SVGAGI. CDR3 length: 11 amino acids. Time point here: persistent/refractory GD, antithyroid drugs over 5 years with positive TRAb. RNA extracted from PBMCs served as the sequencing template. Graves' disease diagnosis was established per American Thyroid Association guidelines.

The receptor comes from a female donor with Graves disease. Sequenced here: peripheral blood mononuclear cells (PBMCs), sampled when the disease was refractory, from a patient treated with antithyroid drugs. The genes are TRBV6-5 and TRBJ2-5; D unclear. CDR3 bases: TGTGCCAGCAGTTACGACCAGACCCAGTACTTC. This codes for CASSYDQTQYF.